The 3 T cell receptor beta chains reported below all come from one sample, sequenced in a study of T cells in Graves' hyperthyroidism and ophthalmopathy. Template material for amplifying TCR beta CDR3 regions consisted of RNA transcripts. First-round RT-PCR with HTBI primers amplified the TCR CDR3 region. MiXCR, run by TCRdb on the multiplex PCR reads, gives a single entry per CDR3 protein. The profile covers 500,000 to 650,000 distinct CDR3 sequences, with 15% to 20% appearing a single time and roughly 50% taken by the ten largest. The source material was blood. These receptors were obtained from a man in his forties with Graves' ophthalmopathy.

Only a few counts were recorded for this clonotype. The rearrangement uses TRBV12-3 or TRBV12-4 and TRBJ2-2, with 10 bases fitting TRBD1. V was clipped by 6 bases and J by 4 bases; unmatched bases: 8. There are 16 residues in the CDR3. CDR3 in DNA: TGTGCCAGCAGACCGACAGGGGGCGGGTTCACCGGGGAGCTGTTTTTT. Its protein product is CASRPTGGGFTGELFF.

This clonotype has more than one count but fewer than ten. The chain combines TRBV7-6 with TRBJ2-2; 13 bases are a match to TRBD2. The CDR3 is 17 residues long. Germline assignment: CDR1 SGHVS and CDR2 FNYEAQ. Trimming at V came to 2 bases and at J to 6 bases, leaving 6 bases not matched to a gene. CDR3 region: CASSLKGLAGRSGELFF. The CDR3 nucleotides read TGTGCCAGCAGCTTAAAGGGACTAGCGGGGCGATCCGGGGAGCTGTTTTTT.

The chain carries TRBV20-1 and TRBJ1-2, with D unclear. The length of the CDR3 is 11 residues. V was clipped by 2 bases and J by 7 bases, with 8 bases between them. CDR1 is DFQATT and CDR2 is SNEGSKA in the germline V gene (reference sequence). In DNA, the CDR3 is TGCAGTGCTAGAAATGGGTTTGGCTACACCTTC. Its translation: CSARNGFGYTF.